Below are 2 T cell receptor beta chains sequenced from a single sample in a study of T cell changes during pregnancy in multiple sclerosis. The repertoire was sequenced with immunoSEQ multiplex PCR; TCRdb's copy has only in-frame clones and lacks some. Of around 45,000 clones detected, approximately 92% appear once; the ten largest clones hold 8.3%. The specimen was CD8+ T cells from peripheral blood mononuclear cells, collected in the second trimester of pregnancy. The source of these receptors is a female donor with multiple sclerosis, enrolled in a pregnancy study.

This clone has a single count. This chain links TRBV27 with TRBJ2-7, with 10 bases that match TRBD1. This CDR3 region has 14 residues. Trimming removed 5 bases from V and 2 bases from J; junction bases left unmatched: 3. Germline V gene data show CDR1 as MNHEY and CDR2 as SMNVEV (reference sequence). The DNA of the CDR3 is TGTGCCAGCAGTGACGACAGGGGGCCCTACGAGCAGTACTTC. Translated, it gives CASSDDRGPYEQYF.

The rearrangement uses TRBV15 and TRBJ1-6, with D perhaps TRBD1 (6 bases). CDR1 LNHNV and CDR2 YYDKDF come from the germline V gene (reference sequence). The CDR3 covers 18 residues. Trimming left V 3 bases short and J 9 bases short, with 24 bases between. The CDR3 region is CATSRFRRWGPSLSPLHF. CDR3 sequence (DNA): TGTGCCACCAGCAGGTTCCGGAGGTGGGGGCCCTCTCTTTCACCCCTCCACTTT. The full variable domain, its missing parts supplied by reference TRBV15 and TRBJ1-6, is DAMVIQNPRYQVTQFGKPVTLSCSQTLNHNVMYWYQQKSSQAPKLLFHYYDKDFNNEADTPDNFQSRRPNTSFCFLDIRSPGLGDTAMYLCATSRFRRWGPSLSPLHFGNGTRLTVT.